A selection of T cell receptor beta chains follows, all from one sample in a study of radiotherapy plus CTLA-4 blockade in lung cancer. The table came from immunoSEQ multiplex PCR; TCRdb's copy has only in-frame clones and leaves some out. Seen here are under 45,000 clones, approximately 79% observed once, and the top ten hold 20% to 30%. Sequencing used peripheral blood, obtained from a patient treated with radiotherapy plus ipilimumab. Every receptor here comes from a human donor with non-small cell lung cancer that progressed on radiotherapy plus ipilimumab. Each CDR3 is given with its conserved first and last residue. The D gene is left open where the match is weak. For some rows the clone size is stated as once, few or many, or as a class when expanded; others skip it.

.	TRBJ1-1	13	.	TRBV7-9	CASSLQLNTEAFF	TGTGCCAGCAGCTTACAGTTGAACACTGAAGCTTTCTTT
.	TRBJ2-7	15	TRBD2	TRBV6-5	CASRAGLRVVAEQYF	TGTGCCAGCAGAGCGGGACTCCGGGTAGTTGCCGAGCAGTACTTC
.	TRBJ2-2	16	TRBD1	TRBV7-3	CASSPRQGANTGELFF	TGTGCCAGCAGCCCCCGACAGGGGGCGAACACCGGGGAGCTGTTTTTT
.	TRBJ1-2	14	TRBD1	TRBV27	CASSRTGPNYGYTF	TGTGCCAGCAGCCGGACAGGGCCTAACTATGGCTACACCTTC
.	TRBJ1-5	16	TRBD1	TRBV7-2	CASSSQPGQGGEPQHF	TGTGCCAGCAGCTCCCAACCGGGACAGGGAGGGGAGCCCCAGCATTTT
once	TRBJ2-5	14	TRBD1	TRBV23-1	CASSMDRGRVTQYF	TGCGCCAGCAGCATGGACAGGGGGCGAGTGACCCAGTACTTC
.	TRBJ1-3	11	.	TRBV6-1	CASIVGNTIYF	TGTGCCAGCATAGTCGGAAACACCATATATTTT
.	TRBJ1-3	15	.	TRBV9	CASSVQGISGNTIYF	TGTGCCAGCAGCGTTCAGGGGATCTCTGGAAACACCATATATTTT
.	TRBJ2-2	15	TRBD1	TRBV19	CASSLQQGWYGELFF	TGTGCCAGTAGCCTTCAACAGGGGTGGTACGGGGAGCTGTTTTTT
.	TRBJ2-5	14	TRBD2	TRBV5-4	CASSGPGRGGTQYF	TGTGCCAGCAGCGGACCGGGTCGGGGGGGGACCCAGTACTTC
.	TRBJ2-5	13	TRBD1	TRBV19	CASSDRGLGEQYF	TGTGCCAGTAGTGACAGGGGGCTGGGAGAGCAGTACTTC
.	TRBJ1-1	14	.	TRBV9	CASSVDGRATEAFF	TGTGCCAGCAGCGTAGATGGGCGAGCCACTGAAGCTTTCTTT
few	TRBJ2-5	12	.	TRBV4-1	CASSQDRRTQYF	TGCGCCAGCAGCCAAGATCGGAGAACCCAGTACTTC
few	TRBJ2-1	17	TRBD2	TRBV6-4	CASISLGSGGGSHEQFF	TGTGCCAGCATTTCACTGGGTAGCGGGGGGGGTAGCCATGAGCAGTTCTTC
.	TRBJ1-1	14	TRBD1	TRBV19	CASSDRGRGTEAFF	TGTGCCAGTAGCGACAGGGGGCGGGGGACTGAAGCTTTCTTT
.	TRBJ1-3	14	.	TRBV29-1	CSVGGVHSGNTIYF	TGCAGCGTTGGGGGGGTCCACTCTGGAAACACCATATATTTT
.	TRBJ1-2	16	.	TRBV6-6	CASRTGTLNFNYGYTF	TGTGCCAGCAGGACTGGGACACTCAACTTTAACTATGGCTACACCTTC
.	TRBJ2-1	15	.	TRBV7-2	CASSLEWQKHNEQFF	TGTGCCAGCAGCTTAGAATGGCAGAAACACAATGAGCAGTTCTTC
.	TRBJ2-7	14	TRBD2	TRBV15	CATSRPGTSGEQYF	TGTGCCACCAGCAGACCCGGGACTAGCGGCGAGCAGTACTTC
.	TRBJ1-2	15	.	TRBV19	CASSIGQVNNYGYTF	TGTGCCAGTAGTATAGGACAGGTGAATAACTATGGCTACACCTTC
.	TRBJ2-1	15	TRBD2	TRBV9	CASSLSGGDYNEQFF	TGTGCCAGCAGCCTTAGCGGGGGGGACTACAATGAGCAGTTCTTC
.	TRBJ2-1	14	.	TRBV5-1	CASRTATLHNEQFF	TGCGCCAGCAGGACAGCTACCCTCCACAATGAGCAGTTCTTC
.	TRBJ2-3	17	.	TRBV18	CASSPPFGGALTDTQYF	TGTGCCAGCTCACCGCCCTTTGGGGGGGCCTTGACAGATACGCAGTATTTT
.	TRBJ1-3	13	.	TRBV5-1	CASSLFQGNTIYF	TGCGCCAGCAGCTTATTCCAGGGAAACACCATATATTTT
.	TRBJ1-2	15	TRBD1	TRBV2	CASREDRGPPYGYTF	TGTGCCAGCAGGGAGGACAGGGGTCCTCCCTATGGCTACACCTTC
.	TRBJ1-4	13	.	TRBV7-9	CASSPLGAEKLFF	TGTGCCAGCAGCCCACTGGGAGCTGAAAAACTGTTTTTT
.	TRBJ1-2	15	TRBD1	TRBV19	CASRPAGQGNYGYTF	TGTGCCAGTAGACCTGCGGGACAGGGGAACTATGGCTACACCTTC
.	TRBJ1-1	14	.	TRBV5-1	CASSLTGWDTEAFF	TGCGCCAGCAGCTTAACAGGGTGGGACACTGAAGCTTTCTTT
.	TRBJ2-5	10	.	TRBV28	CASSRETQYF	TGTGCCAGCAGCAGGGAGACCCAGTACTTC
.	TRBJ2-7	14	.	TRBV9	CASSLGVASYEQYF	TGTGCCAGCAGCCTTGGAGTGGCCTCCTACGAGCAGTACTTC
.	TRBJ1-2	13	.	TRBV7-2	CASSLRGSYGYTF	TGTGCCAGCAGCTTAAGGGGGTCCTATGGCTACACCTTC
.	TRBJ1-2	13	.	TRBV10-3	CAISESGGYGYTF	TGTGCCATCAGTGAGTCAGGAGGTTATGGCTACACCTTC
.	TRBJ2-1	14	.	TRBV11-3	CASSARDFHNEQFF	TGTGCCAGCAGCGCTAGGGACTTCCACAATGAGCAGTTCTTC
few	TRBJ2-7	15	.	TRBV2	CASSVAASYVYEQYF	TGTGCCAGCAGTGTAGCAGCTAGCTATGTCTACGAGCAGTACTTC
.	TRBJ2-5	14	TRBD2	TRBV5-1	CASSFLAGEETQYF	TGCGCCAGCAGCTTTCTAGCGGGGGAAGAGACCCAGTACTTC
.	TRBJ2-7	13	.	TRBV7-8	CASRSQGSGEQYF	TGTGCCAGCAGGTCCCAGGGATCTGGGGAGCAGTACTTC
.	TRBJ2-7	14	TRBD1	TRBV4-3	CASGPKTGDYEQYF	TGCGCCAGCGGCCCCAAAACAGGGGACTACGAGCAGTACTTC
.	TRBJ1-5	14	.	TRBV10-2	CASSDMSSLQPQHF	TGCGCCAGCAGTGATATGAGTTCTCTCCAGCCCCAGCATTTT
.	TRBJ2-3	13	.	TRBV29-1	CSVATGWTDTQYF	TGCAGCGTTGCTACGGGTTGGACAGATACGCAGTATTTT
.	TRBJ2-1	14	TRBD2	TRBV2	CASRGLAGGVEQFF	TGTGCCAGCAGAGGACTAGCGGGGGGAGTTGAGCAGTTCTTC
.	TRBJ2-3	18	.	TRBV7-2	CASSPTGGQDIGADTQYF	TGTGCCAGCAGCCCAACGGGGGGACAGGACATTGGCGCAGATACGCAGTATTTT
few	TRBJ2-7	16	TRBD1	TRBV5-4	CASSRIMGQGEQEQYF	TGTGCCAGCAGCCGCATTATGGGACAGGGAGAGCAAGAGCAGTACTTC
.	TRBJ2-7	14	TRBD2	TRBV5-1	CASSEAGGRREQYF	TGCGCCAGCAGCGAAGCGGGGGGCCGAAGGGAGCAGTACTTC
.	TRBJ2-3	13	TRBD1	TRBV2	CASTGQGTDTQYF	TGTGCCAGCACCGGACAGGGGACAGATACGCAGTATTTT
.	TRBJ1-1	13	.	TRBV6-5	CASSRGDGTEAFF	TGTGCCAGCAGTCGCGGGGATGGCACTGAAGCTTTCTTT
.	TRBJ2-3	13	.	TRBV28	CAILTGSTDTQYF	TGTGCCATCTTGACAGGTAGCACAGATACGCAGTATTTT
.	TRBJ1-6	16	.	TRBV9	CASSPSSGSYNSPLHF	TGTGCCAGCAGTCCCTCCAGTGGCTCCTATAATTCACCCCTCCACTTT
.	TRBJ1-1	14	TRBD1	TRBV11-2	CASSWDRGDTEAFF	TGTGCCAGCAGCTGGGACAGGGGGGACACTGAAGCTTTCTTT
.	TRBJ1-1	14	.	TRBV5-1	CASSVEQGNTEAFF	TGCGCCAGCAGCGTAGAACAGGGGAACACTGAAGCTTTCTTT
.	TRBJ2-3	13	.	TRBV5-4	CASSSAGTDTQYF	TGTGCCAGCAGCTCAGCAGGGACAGATACGCAGTATTTT
.	TRBJ1-2	16	.	TRBV6-1	CASSEALSQGTYGYTF	TGTGCCAGCAGTGAAGCATTATCACAGGGAACCTATGGCTACACCTTC
few	TRBJ2-2	17	TRBD1	TRBV18	CASSLMGQVSYTGELFF	TGTGCCAGCTCACTGATGGGACAGGTCTCTTACACCGGGGAGCTGTTTTTT
.	TRBJ2-3	12	.	TRBV6-5	CASSFGRDTQYF	TGTGCCAGCAGTTTTGGGAGAGATACGCAGTATTTT
.	TRBJ1-2	14	TRBD1	TRBV7-2	CASSLEVSGGGYTF	TGTGCCAGCAGCTTAGAGGTCTCAGGGGGGGGCTACACCTTC
few	TRBJ2-7	16	.	TRBV6-6	CASSRNDSPFSYEQYF	TGTGCCAGCAGTCGCAACGACAGCCCCTTCTCCTACGAGCAGTACTTC